These 6 T cell receptor beta chains were all obtained from the same sample, sequenced in a study of blood T cell repertoires in COVID-19. Profiling relied on immunoSEQ multiplex PCR, and the TCRdb table lists in-frame clones only, not all of them. The sample holds roughly 100,000 clones, less than 90% seen once. Sequenced input: peripheral blood. The receptor source for this set is a man aged 50 to 59 with acute or convalescent COVID-19.

The J gene is TRBJ2-3, the V gene TRBV27; 7 bases map to TRBD2. The CDR3 totals 12 residues. Germline CDR1 and CDR2: MNHEY and SMNVEV (reference sequence). V was clipped by 10 bases and J by 7 bases; unmatched bases: 8. In nucleotides, the CDR3 is TGTGCCACCCGACAGCGGGGTTATACGCAGTATTTT. Amino acids: CATRQRGYTQYF.

The rearrangement uses TRBV5-1 and TRBJ2-1; maybe TRBD2 (5 bases). Deletions cut 4 bases from V and 4 bases from J, with 9 bases between. This CDR3 has 13 residues. Germline CDR1 SGHRS, CDR2 YFSETQ. CDR3 bases: TGCGCCAGCAGCACGGACTCGTACAATGAGCAGTTCTTC. Protein product: CASSTDSYNEQFF.

This clone came up a few times. The V gene is TRBV5-1, the J gene TRBJ2-7; no definite D call. CDR3 length: 13 residues. The germline V gene has CDR1 SGHRS and CDR2 YFSETQ. Trimming shortened V by 4 bases and J by 2 bases, and 10 bases separated the two germline ends. CDR3 residues: CASSTGFAYEQYF. CDR3 in DNA: TGCGCCAGCAGCACCGGTTTTGCCTACGAGCAGTACTTC. Filled out from reference TRBV5-1 and TRBJ2-7, the complete variable domain reads KAGVTQTPRYLIKTRGQQVTLSCSPISGHRSVSWYQQTPGQGLQFLFEYFSETQRNKGNFPGRFSGRQFSNSRSEMNVSTLELGDSALYLCASSTGFAYEQYFGPGTRLTVT.

The chain employs TRBV29-1 and TRBJ1-4; D uncertain. V shed 4 bases and J shed 4 bases, with 7 bases lying between them. The CDR3 contains 12 residues. From germline, CDR1 is SQVTM and CDR2 ANQGSEA. In DNA form, the CDR3 reads TGCAGCGTTGGTAGAGGTAATGAAAAACTGTTTTTT. This encodes CSVGRGNEKLFF.

This chain links TRBV5-8 with TRBJ1-2; 7 bases fit TRBD1. Germline V lookup: CDR1 SGHTS, CDR2 YDEGEE. This CDR3 is built from 13 residues. J gave up 4 bases and V 2 bases, and 2 bases lay outside the gene matches. The CDR3 DNA reads as TGTGCCAGCAGCTTTGGACAGGTCTATGGCTACACCTTC. It is translated as CASSFGQVYGYTF.

On this clone itself: Germline is not matched at one junction end, which may reflect a read error. The gene calls are TRBV7-7 and TRBJ2-1, with TRBD2 identical over 8 bases. Per the germline V gene, CDR1 is SSHAT and CDR2 is FNYEAQ (reference sequence). This CDR3 region has 16 residues. The CDR3 sequence is CASSLAFTSGYNEQFF. CDR3 in DNA: TGTGCTAGCAGCTTAGCTTTCACTAGCGGATACAATGAGCAGTTCTTC.